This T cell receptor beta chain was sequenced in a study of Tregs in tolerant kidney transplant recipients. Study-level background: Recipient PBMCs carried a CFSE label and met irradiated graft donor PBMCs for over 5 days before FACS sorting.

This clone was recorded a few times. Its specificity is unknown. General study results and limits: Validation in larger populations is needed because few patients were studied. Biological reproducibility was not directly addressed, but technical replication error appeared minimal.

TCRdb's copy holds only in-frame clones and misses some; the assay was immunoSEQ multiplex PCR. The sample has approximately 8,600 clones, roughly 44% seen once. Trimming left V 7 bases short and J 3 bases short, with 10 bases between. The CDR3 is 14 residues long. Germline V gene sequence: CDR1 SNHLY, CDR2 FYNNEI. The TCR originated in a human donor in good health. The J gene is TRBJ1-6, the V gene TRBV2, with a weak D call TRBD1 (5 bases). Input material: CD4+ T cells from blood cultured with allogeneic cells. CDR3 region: CASTGDSYNSPLHF. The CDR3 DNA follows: TGTGCCAGCACGGGGGATAGCTATAATTCACCCCTCCACTTT. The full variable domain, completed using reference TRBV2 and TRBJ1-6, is EPEVTQTPSHQVTQMGQEVILRCVPISNHLYFYWYRQILGQKVEFLVSFYNNEISEKSEIFDDQFSVERPDGSNFTLKIRSTKLEDSAMYFCASTGDSYNSPLHFGNGTRLTVT.